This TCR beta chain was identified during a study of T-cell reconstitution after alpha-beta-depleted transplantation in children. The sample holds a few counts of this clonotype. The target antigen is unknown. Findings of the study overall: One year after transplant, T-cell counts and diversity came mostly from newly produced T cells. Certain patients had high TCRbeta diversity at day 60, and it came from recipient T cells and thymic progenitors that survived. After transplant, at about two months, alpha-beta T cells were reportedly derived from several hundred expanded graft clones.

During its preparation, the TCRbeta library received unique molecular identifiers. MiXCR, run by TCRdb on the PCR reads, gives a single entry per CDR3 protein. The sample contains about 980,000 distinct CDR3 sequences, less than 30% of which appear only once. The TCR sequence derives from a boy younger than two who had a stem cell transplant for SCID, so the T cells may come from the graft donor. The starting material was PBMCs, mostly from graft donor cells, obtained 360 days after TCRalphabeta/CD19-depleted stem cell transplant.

This CDR3 is CASSDTGSIYGYTF. The CDR3 DNA reads TGTGCCAGCAGTGACACTGGTTCTATCTATGGCTACACCTTC. V gene TRBV12-3 or TRBV12-4 combines with J gene TRBJ1-2; D is uncertain. The CDR3 runs 14 residues. V shed 5 bases and J shed 4 bases, with 14 bases lying between them.